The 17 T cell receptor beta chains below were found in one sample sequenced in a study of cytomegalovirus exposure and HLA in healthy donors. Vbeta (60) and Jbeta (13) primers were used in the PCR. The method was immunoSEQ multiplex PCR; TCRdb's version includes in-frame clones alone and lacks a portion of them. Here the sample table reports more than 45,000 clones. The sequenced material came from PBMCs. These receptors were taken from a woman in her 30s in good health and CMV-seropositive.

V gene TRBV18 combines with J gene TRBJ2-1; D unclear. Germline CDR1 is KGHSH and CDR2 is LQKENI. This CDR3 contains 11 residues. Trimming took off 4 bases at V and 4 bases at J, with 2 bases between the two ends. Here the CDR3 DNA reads TGTGCCAGCTCACTATACAATGAGCAGTTCTTC. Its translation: CASSLYNEQFF.

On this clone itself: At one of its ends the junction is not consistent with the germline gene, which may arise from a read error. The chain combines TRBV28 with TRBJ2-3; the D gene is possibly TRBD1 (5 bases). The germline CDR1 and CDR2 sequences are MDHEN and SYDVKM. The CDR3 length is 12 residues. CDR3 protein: CASSPPRVPRHF. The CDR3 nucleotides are TGTGCCAGCAGTCCCCCCAGGGTCCCCCGGCATTTT.

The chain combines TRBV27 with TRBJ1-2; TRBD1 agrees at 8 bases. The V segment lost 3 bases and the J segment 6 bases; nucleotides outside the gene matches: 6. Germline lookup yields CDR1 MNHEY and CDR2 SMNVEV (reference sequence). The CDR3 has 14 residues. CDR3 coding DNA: TGTGCCAGCAGTTTGATTCCGGGACAGGATGGCTACACCTTC. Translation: CASSLIPGQDGYTF.

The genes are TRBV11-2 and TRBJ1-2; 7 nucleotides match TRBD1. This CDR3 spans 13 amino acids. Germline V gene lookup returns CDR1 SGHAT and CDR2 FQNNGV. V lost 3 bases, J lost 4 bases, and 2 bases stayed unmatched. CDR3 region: CASSFGTAYGYTF. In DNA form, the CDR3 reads TGTGCCAGCAGCTTCGGGACAGCCTATGGCTACACCTTC.

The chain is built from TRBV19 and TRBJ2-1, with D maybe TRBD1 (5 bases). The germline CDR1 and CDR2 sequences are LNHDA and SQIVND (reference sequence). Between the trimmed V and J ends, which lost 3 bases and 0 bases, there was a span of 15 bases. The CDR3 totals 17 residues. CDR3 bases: TGTGCCAGTAGTATGGTAGGGGAAGGGGCCTCCTACAATGAGCAGTTCTTC. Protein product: CASSMVGEGASYNEQFF. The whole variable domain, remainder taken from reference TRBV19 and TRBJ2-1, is DGGITQSPKYLFRKEGQNVTLSCEQNLNHDAMYWYRQDPGQGLRLIYYSQIVNDFQKGDIAEGYSVSREKKESFPLTVTSAQKNPTAFYLCASSMVGEGASYNEQFFGPGTRLTVL.

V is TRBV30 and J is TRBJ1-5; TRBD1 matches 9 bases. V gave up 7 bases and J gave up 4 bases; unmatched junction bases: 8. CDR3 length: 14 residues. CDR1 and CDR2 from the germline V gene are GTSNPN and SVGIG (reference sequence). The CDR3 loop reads CAFMPGQGNQPQHF. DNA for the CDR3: TGTGCCTTTATGCCGGGACAGGGTAATCAGCCCCAGCATTTT. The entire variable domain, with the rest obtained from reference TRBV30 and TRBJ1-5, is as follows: SQTIHQWPATLVQPVGSPLSLECTVEGTSNPNLYWYRQAAGRGLQLLFYSVGIGQISSEVPQNLSASRPQDRQFILSSKKLLLSDSGFYLCAFMPGQGNQPQHFGDGTRLSIL.

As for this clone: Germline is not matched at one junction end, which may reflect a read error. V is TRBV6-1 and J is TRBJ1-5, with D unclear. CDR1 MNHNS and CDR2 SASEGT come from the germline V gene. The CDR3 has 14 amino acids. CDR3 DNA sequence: TGTGCCATCAGTGAGTCGAGGTGGGATCAGCCCCAGCATTTT. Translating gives CAISESRWDQPQHF.

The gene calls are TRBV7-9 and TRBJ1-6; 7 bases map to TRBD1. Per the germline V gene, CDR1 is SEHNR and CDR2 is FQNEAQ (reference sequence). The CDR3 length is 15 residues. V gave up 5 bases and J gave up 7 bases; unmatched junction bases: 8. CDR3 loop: CASSGQTGSNSPLHF. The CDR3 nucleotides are TGTGCCAGCAGCGGGCAGACAGGGTCCAATTCACCCCTCCACTTT.

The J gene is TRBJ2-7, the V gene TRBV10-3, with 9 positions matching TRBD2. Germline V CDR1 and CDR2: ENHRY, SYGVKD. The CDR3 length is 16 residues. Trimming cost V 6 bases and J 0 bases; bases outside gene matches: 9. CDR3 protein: CAISHRGGVSSYEQYF. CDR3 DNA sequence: TGTGCCATCAGCCACCGCGGGGGGGTAAGCTCCTACGAGCAGTACTTC.

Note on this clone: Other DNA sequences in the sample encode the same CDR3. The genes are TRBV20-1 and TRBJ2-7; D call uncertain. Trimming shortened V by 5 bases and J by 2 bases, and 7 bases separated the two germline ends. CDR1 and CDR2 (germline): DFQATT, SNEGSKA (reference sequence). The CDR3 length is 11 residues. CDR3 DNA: TGCAGTGCTCGCACAACCTACGAGCAGTACTTC. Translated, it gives CSARTTYEQYF.

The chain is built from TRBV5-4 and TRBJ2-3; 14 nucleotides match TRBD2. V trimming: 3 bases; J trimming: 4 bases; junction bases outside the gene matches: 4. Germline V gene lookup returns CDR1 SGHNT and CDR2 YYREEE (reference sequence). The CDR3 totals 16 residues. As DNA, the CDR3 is TGTGCCAGCAGCTCCCTGACTAGCGGGGGGGCAGATACGCAGTATTTT. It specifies CASSSLTSGGADTQYF.

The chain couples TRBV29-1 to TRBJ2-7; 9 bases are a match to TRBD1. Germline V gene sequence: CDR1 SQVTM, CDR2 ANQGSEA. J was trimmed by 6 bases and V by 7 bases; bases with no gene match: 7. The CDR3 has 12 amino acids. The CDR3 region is CSADRGGLEQYF. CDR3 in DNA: TGCAGCGCCGACAGGGGGGGACTCGAGCAGTACTTC.

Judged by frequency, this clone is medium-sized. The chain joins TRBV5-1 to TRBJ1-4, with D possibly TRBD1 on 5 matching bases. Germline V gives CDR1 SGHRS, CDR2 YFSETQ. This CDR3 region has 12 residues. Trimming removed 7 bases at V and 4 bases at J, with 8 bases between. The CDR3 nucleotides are TGCGCCAGCTCGGACATTAATGAAAAACTGTTTTTT. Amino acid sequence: CASSDINEKLFF.

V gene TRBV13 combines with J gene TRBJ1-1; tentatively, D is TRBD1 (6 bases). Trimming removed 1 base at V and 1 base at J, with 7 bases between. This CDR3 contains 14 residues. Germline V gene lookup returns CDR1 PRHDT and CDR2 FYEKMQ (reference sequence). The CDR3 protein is CASSLVGGNTEAFF. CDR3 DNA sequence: TGTGCCAGCAGCTTAGTAGGGGGGAACACTGAAGCTTTCTTT.

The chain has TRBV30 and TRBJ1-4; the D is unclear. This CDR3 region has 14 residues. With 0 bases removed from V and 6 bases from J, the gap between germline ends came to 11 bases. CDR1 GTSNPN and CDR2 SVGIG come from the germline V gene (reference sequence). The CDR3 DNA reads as TGTGCCTGGAGTGTACAACTATCAGATGAAAAACTGTTTTTT. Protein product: CAWSVQLSDEKLFF.

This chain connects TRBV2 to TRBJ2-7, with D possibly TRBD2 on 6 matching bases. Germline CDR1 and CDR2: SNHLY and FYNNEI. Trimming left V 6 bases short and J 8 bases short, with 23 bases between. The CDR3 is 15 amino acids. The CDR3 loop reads CASRDPGGAWEKQYF. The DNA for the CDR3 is TGTGCCAGCAGAGATCCTGGAGGGGCATGGGAGAAGCAGTACTTC.

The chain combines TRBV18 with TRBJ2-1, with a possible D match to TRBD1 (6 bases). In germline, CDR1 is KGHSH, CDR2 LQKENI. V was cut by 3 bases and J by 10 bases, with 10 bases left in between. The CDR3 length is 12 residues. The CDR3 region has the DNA TGTGCCAGCTCACCCTCAGGGGAGGAGCAGTTCTTC. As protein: CASSPSGEEQFF.